This entry is about one T cell receptor beta chain. Per the original methods: Amplification of reference gene primers was used by the study to estimate nucleated cell counts. Using immunoSEQ multiplex PCR, the repertoire was profiled, and TCRdb retains in-frame clones only, with some absent. That table furnishes V, J and clone size, whereas the DNA furnished D and trimming. The sample yields some 150,000 clones, roughly 90% seen once. The sample belongs to a study of blood T cell repertoires in COVID-19. Background on the study: Italy, Spain and the United States were the sources of the convalescent and acute COVID-19 samples. PBMCs, B-cell-depleted T cells, or T cells were the source of the cDNA or gDNA that made up the material.

Sequenced input: peripheral blood. This receptor was obtained from a human donor in a cohort sampled during active COVID-19.

This CDR3 is CASSSDSSYEQYF. In DNA, the CDR3 is TGTGCCAGCAGCTCCGACAGCTCCTACGAGCAGTACTTC. The genes are TRBV5-5 and TRBJ2-7, with D possibly being TRBD1 (5 bases). V dropped 3 bases and J dropped 0 bases, with 7 bases sitting between them. The CDR3 has 13 residues. Germline loops: CDR1 SGHKS, CDR2 YYEKEE (reference sequence).